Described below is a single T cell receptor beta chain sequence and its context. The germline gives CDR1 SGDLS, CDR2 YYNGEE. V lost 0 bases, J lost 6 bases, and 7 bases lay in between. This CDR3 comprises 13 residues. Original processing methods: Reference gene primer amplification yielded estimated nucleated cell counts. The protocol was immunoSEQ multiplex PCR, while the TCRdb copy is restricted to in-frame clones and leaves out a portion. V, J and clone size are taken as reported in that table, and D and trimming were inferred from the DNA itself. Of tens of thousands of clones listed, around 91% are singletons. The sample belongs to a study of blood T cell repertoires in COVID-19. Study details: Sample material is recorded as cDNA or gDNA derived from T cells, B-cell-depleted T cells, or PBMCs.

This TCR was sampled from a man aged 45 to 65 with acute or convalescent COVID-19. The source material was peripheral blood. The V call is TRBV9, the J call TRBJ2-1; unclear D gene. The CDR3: CASSVGSTNEQFF. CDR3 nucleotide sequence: TGTGCCAGCAGCGTAGGAAGCACCAATGAGCAGTTCTTC. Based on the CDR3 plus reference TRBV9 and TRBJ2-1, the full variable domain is DSGVTQTPKHLITATGQRVTLRCSPRSGDLSVYWYQQSLDQGLQFLIQYYNGEERAKGNILERFSAQQFPDLHSELNLSSLELGDSALYFCASSVGSTNEQFFGPGTRLTVL.